This TCR beta chain was identified during a study of response to subunit inactivated influenza vaccine. Trimming cost V 6 bases and J 2 bases; bases outside gene matches: 2. This CDR3 has 13 amino acids. Per the germline V gene, CDR1 is SEHNR and CDR2 is FQNEAQ (reference sequence). This clonotype was recorded a few times. Its antigen is currently unknown. Study-wide results and limits: Each seasonal influenza vaccination recruits few new T cells, the authors suggested.

TCRdb recomputed calls from the RT-PCR reads with MiXCR, one row per CDR3 protein. The table has roughly 520,000 distinct CDR3 sequences, around 25% seen once. The receptor was isolated from a man between 50 and 59 years old who received an inactivated influenza vaccine. Sample: CD4+ T cells sorted from PBMCs, taken about 5 days after vaccination. The chain employs TRBV7-9 and TRBJ2-5; 8 bases are shared with TRBD2. The CDR3 here is CASRRGGQETQYF. The CDR3 DNA sequence: TGTGCCAGCAGACGGGGGGGTCAAGAGACCCAGTACTTC.